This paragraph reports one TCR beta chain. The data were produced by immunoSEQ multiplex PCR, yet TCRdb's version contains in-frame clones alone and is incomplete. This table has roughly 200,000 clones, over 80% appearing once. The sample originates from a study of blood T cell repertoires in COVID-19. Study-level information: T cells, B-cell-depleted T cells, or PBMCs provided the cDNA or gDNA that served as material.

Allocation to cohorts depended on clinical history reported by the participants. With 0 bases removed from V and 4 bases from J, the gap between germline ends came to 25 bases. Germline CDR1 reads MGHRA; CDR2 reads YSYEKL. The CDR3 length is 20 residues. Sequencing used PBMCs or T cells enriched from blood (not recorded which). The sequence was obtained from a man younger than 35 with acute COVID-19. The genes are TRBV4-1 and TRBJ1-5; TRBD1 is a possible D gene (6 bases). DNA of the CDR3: TGCGCCAGCAGCCAAGATTATTTCGAGGTACAGGGAATTGAGAATCAGCCCCAGCATTTT. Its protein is CASSQDYFEVQGIENQPQHF.